These 5 T cell receptor beta chains originate from one sample sequenced in a study of neoadjuvant anti-PD-1 for oral cavity cancer. This table comes from immunoSEQ multiplex PCR, and its TCRdb copy is limited to in-frame clones, with some not included. The data show about 14,000 clones, around 70% seen once. Time point meaning: after neoadjuvant nivolumab, at surgical resection. Specimen: PBMCs, collected after nivolumab (anti-PD-1) treatment. The receptors were sampled from a person aged 40 to 85 with oral cavity squamous cell carcinoma.

The chain couples TRBV19 to TRBJ2-5; the D is unclear. Per the germline V gene, CDR1 is LNHDA and CDR2 is SQIVND (reference sequence). The CDR3 consists of 13 residues. Trimming took 3 bases from V and 1 from J, leaving 6 bases between them. The CDR3, as DNA: TGTGCCAGTAGTATTCGGACCCAAGAGACCCAGTACTTC. It translates to CASSIRTQETQYF.

The V call is TRBV27, the J call TRBJ2-7; 10 bases line up with TRBD2. The CDR3 has 16 amino acids. The V gene end was trimmed by 3 bases and the J gene end by 0 bases; junction bases not matched to a gene: 5. The germline CDR1 and CDR2 sequences are MNHEY and SMNVEV (reference sequence). The CDR3 DNA reads as TGTGCCAGCAGTTTGATAGCGGGAGGCCCCTCCTACGAGCAGTACTTC. Translated: CASSLIAGGPSYEQYF.

The chain links TRBV9 to TRBJ1-1, with D hard to call. Germline loops: CDR1 SGDLS, CDR2 YYNGEE. CDR3 length equals 15 residues. Trimming removed 0 bases from V and 5 bases from J, with 14 bases in between. The CDR3: CASSVVPYLETEAFF. DNA of the CDR3: TGTGCCAGCAGCGTAGTGCCATACCTAGAGACTGAAGCTTTCTTT.

This clone was counted once. V gene TRBV11-2 combines with J gene TRBJ2-3; 9 bases are a match to TRBD2. CDR1 SGHAT and CDR2 FQNNGV come from the germline V gene. J lost 2 bases, V lost 1 base, and 7 bases had no gene match. This CDR3 has 17 residues. CDR3 sequence reads: CASSLVSLAGYTDTQYF. The CDR3 DNA sequence: TGTGCCAGCAGCTTAGTTAGCCTAGCGGGGTACACAGATACGCAGTATTTT.

A few counts support this clone. The chain links TRBV28 to TRBJ2-2, with D perhaps matching TRBD2 (5 bases). The CDR3 has 13 amino acids. The V end was cut by 10 bases, the J end by 2 bases, with 11 bases between. Germline-derived CDR1 and CDR2 are MDHEN and SYDVKM. The CDR3 DNA reads as TGTGCCACCGTCCGGGGTAACACCGGGGAGCTGTTTTTT. Translation gives CATVRGNTGELFF.